A selection of T cell receptor beta chains follows, all from one sample in a study of T cells after yellow fever vaccination. TCRdb processed the 5' RACE reads anew with MiXCR; each CDR3 protein has one entry. The sample yields 300,000 or so distinct CDR3 sequences, around 10% seen once. This specimen consisted of CD4+ T cells sorted from PBMCs, obtained 5 days after the yellow fever booster vaccination. Receptor source: a man between 18 and 29 years old who received the YFV17D yellow fever vaccine. Both conserved end residues are part of each CDR3. The D gene is left open where the match is weak. Only some rows state a clone size, as once, few, many or a class for expanded clones.

V	D	J	size	DNA	CDR3
TRBV6-5	TRBD1	TRBJ1-2	.	TGTGCCAGCAGTTACCAGGACAGGGGATATGGCTACACCTTC	CASSYQDRGYGYTF
TRBV9	.	TRBJ1-1	few	TGTGCCAGCAGCGTAGTTCCCGGGAGGACTAGGGACACTGAAGCTTTCTTT	CASSVVPGRTRDTEAFF
TRBV5-4	TRBD1	TRBJ1-6	many	TGTGCCAGCAGCTTGGACAGGGGAGTACGCTCACCCCTCCACTTT	CASSLDRGVRSPLHF
TRBV7-2	.	TRBJ1-2	few	TGTGCCAGCGGCTTCCACTATGGCTACACCTTC	CASGFHYGYTF
TRBV18	.	TRBJ1-2	.	TGTGCCAGCTCACCGGAGTTCCAGGATGGCTACACCTTC	CASSPEFQDGYTF
TRBV5-5	.	TRBJ2-6	.	TGTGCCAGCAGCTTGGACCCGGGGCCTGGGGCCAACGTCCTGACTTTC	CASSLDPGPGANVLTF
TRBV7-6	TRBD2	TRBJ2-5	.	TGTGCCAGCAGACCCACTAGCGGCAAAGAGACCCAGTACTTC	CASRPTSGKETQYF
TRBV5-1	.	TRBJ2-2	few	TGCGCCAGCAGCTTTTGGGAGCCCACCGGGGAGCTGTTTTTT	CASSFWEPTGELFF
TRBV20-1	.	TRBJ1-1	few	TGCAGTCGACAGAAGATGAACACTGAAGCTTTCTTT	CSRQKMNTEAFF
TRBV6-5	.	TRBJ1-3	.	TGTGCCAGCAGCTCAACCAGAAACACCATATATTTT	CASSSTRNTIYF
TRBV18	.	TRBJ1-3	.	TGTGCCAGCTCATCGGGGGCCATGGGAAACACCATATATTTT	CASSSGAMGNTIYF
TRBV4-2	.	TRBJ2-2	.	TGTGCCAGCGCTCCAGGGGGGGAAGGATACACCGGGGAGCTGTTTTTT	CASAPGGEGYTGELFF
TRBV7-9	.	TRBJ2-7	few	TGTGCCAGCAGCCTGACAGGATCGGACGAGCAGTACTTC	CASSLTGSDEQYF
TRBV4-2	.	TRBJ2-3	many	TGTGCCAGCAGCCTTGTATCCGGACAGGGAGGGTTCGCAGATACGCAGTATTTT	CASSLVSGQGGFADTQYF
TRBV3-1	.	TRBJ2-5	many	TGTGCCAGCAGCCAGGTCGGGGAGACCCAGTACTTC	CASSQVGETQYF
TRBV7-3	TRBD2	TRBJ2-3	.	TGTGCCAGCACCGACACTAGAGCGGGGGGCAACACAGATACGCAGTATTTT	CASTDTRAGGNTDTQYF
TRBV5-1	TRBD2	TRBJ2-1	.	TGCGCCAGCAGCCCAAGACTAGCGGGGACAGACAAGCAGTTCTTC	CASSPRLAGTDKQFF
TRBV6-8	.	TRBJ1-2	few	TGTGCCAGCAGTTACCTTCCCGGGACCCAAGAGCGCTATGGCTACACCTTC	CASSYLPGTQERYGYTF
TRBV6-2/TRBV6-3	TRBD2	TRBJ2-1	few	TGTGCCAGCAGCCGTCCTAGCGGGGGCCCCCATGGGCAGTTCTTC	CASSRPSGGPHGQFF
TRBV7-9	.	TRBJ1-2	few	TGTGCCAGCAGCTGGGACGCGGGGGGCTATGGCTACACCTTC	CASSWDAGGYGYTF
TRBV12-3/TRBV12-4	.	TRBJ2-3	few	TGTGCCAGCAGTTTACTCAGGGAAGATACGCAGTATTTT	CASSLLREDTQYF
TRBV10-3	.	TRBJ2-1	.	TGTGCCATCAGTGAGAGAAATGAGCAGTTCTTC	CAISERNEQFF
TRBV20-1	TRBD2	TRBJ2-2	.	TGCAGTGCTCCTACTAGCGCTAACGGGGAGCTGTTTTTT	CSAPTSANGELFF
TRBV12-3/TRBV12-4	TRBD1	TRBJ2-2	few	TGTGCCAGCAGTTTAAACCGACAGGGGGTAATCGGGGAGCTGTTTTTT	CASSLNRQGVIGELFF
TRBV3-1	.	TRBJ2-3	.	TGTGCCAGCAGCCAGATTAACACAGATACGCAGTATTTT	CASSQINTDTQYF
TRBV24-1	.	TRBJ1-2	once	TGTGCCACCAGTGACCCAAACGATGATGGCTACACCTTC	CATSDPNDDGYTF
TRBV20-1	.	TRBJ2-7	.	TGCAGTGCTAGTCTACAGGGTGGCCGTGAGCAGTACTTC	CSASLQGGREQYF
TRBV7-9	.	TRBJ2-7	few	TGTGCCAGCAGCTTAGATGGCATTGGGTACGAGCAGTACTTC	CASSLDGIGYEQYF
TRBV12-3/TRBV12-4	.	TRBJ2-1	.	TGTGCCAGCAGTTTACGGCCGGGGAATGAGCAGTTCTTC	CASSLRPGNEQFF
TRBV6-6	TRBD2	TRBJ2-1	.	TGTGCCAGCAGCCTGAGCGGGGGGCCGCCTGGGAACAATGAGCAGTTCTTC	CASSLSGGPPGNNEQFF
TRBV5-6	TRBD2	TRBJ2-1	.	TGTGCCAGCAGCTTGGTGAGACTAGCGGGCACTACGAGCTCCTACAATGAGCAGTTCTTC	CASSLVRLAGTTSSYNEQFF
TRBV10-3	TRBD1	TRBJ2-1	.	TGTGCCATCAGACAGGGGGACTACAATGAGCAGTTCTTC	CAIRQGDYNEQFF
TRBV6-1	.	TRBJ1-1	few	TGTGCCAGCAGTGTCAGGGTTAGCACTGAAGCTTTCTTT	CASSVRVSTEAFF
TRBV3-1	TRBD2	TRBJ2-7	.	TGTGCCAGCAGCTTACGGGGGGGCCGGAGGGAGCAGTACTTC	CASSLRGGRREQYF
TRBV30	.	TRBJ1-1	.	TGTGCCTGGAAAGGGGGATCGGCCGTGAACACTGAAGCTTTCTTT	CAWKGGSAVNTEAFF